Listed below are T cell receptor beta chains from one sample, sequenced in a study of neurological immune-mediated disorders. Using its own MiXCR run on the 5' RACE reads, TCRdb lists one record per CDR3 protein. This table holds 20,000 to 30,000 distinct CDR3 sequences, more than 2% found once. The sample was PBMCs. The receptors were sampled from a woman aged 45-59 years with multiple sclerosis. Both conserved end residues are part of each CDR3. The order of the fields is J gene, clone size, D gene, V gene, CDR3 protein, CDR3 DNA. D genes are given only for firm matches. For some rows the clone size is stated as once, few or many, or as a class when expanded; others skip it.

TRBJ2-1 | many | TRBD2 | TRBV5-1 | CASAGAGKQFF | TGCGCCAGCGCAGGAGCGGGGAAGCAGTTCTTC
TRBJ2-7 | many | TRBD2 | TRBV5-1 | CASSTGGSYEQYF | TGCGCCAGCAGCACCGGGGGGTCCTACGAGCAGTACTTC
TRBJ1-6 | many | . | TRBV28 | CASSPGTLDSPLHF | TGTGCCAGCAGTCCCGGGACACTTGATTCACCCCTCCACTTT
TRBJ2-2 | many | TRBD2 | TRBV20-1 | CSARTSGSGGVTGELFF | TGCAGTGCTAGGACTAGCGGGAGCGGAGGGGTTACCGGGGAGCTGTTTTTT
TRBJ1-6 | many | TRBD1 | TRBV5-1 | CASSLKQGTSYNSPLHF | TGCGCCAGCAGCTTGAAACAGGGGACGTCCTATAATTCACCCCTCCACTTT
TRBJ2-2 | medium-sized | . | TRBV5-1 | CASSLVPGWELFF | TGCGCCAGCAGCTTGGTTCCGGGATGGGAGCTGTTTTTT
TRBJ1-1 | many | . | TRBV27 | CASRGGHTEAFF | TGTGCCAGCAGGGGGGGGCACACTGAAGCTTTCTTT
TRBJ1-1 | many | . | TRBV5-1 | CASSLDGGPNTEAFF | TGCGCCAGCAGCTTGGATGGGGGGCCGAACACTGAAGCTTTCTTT
TRBJ2-1 | many | TRBD2 | TRBV18 | CASSPPAGVTFF | TGTGCCAGCTCACCACCGGCGGGAGTCACGTTCTTC
TRBJ1-1 | many | . | TRBV12-3/TRBV12-4 | CASSSRDKNTEAFF | TGTGCCAGCAGTAGCCGGGACAAGAACACTGAAGCTTTCTTT
TRBJ2-1 | many | TRBD2 | TRBV5-1 | CASSLAVLAGNEQFF | TGCGCCAGCAGCTTGGCCGTACTAGCGGGCAATGAGCAGTTCTTC
TRBJ2-7 | . | . | TRBV7-8 | CASSLTGEDEQYF | TGTGCCAGCAGCTTAACTGGAGAGGACGAGCAGTACTTC
TRBJ2-1 | medium-sized | TRBD1 | TRBV24-1 | CATSDPGTGHNEQFF | TGTGCCACCAGTGATCCCGGGACAGGGCACAATGAGCAGTTCTTC
TRBJ1-2 | many | . | TRBV4-1 | CASSQDEGGYDYGYTF | TGCGCCAGCAGCCAAGATGAGGGAGGGTATGACTATGGCTACACCTTC
TRBJ2-2 | many | . | TRBV6-2/TRBV6-3 | CASSYLPGATGELFF | TGTGCCAGCAGTTACTTGCCAGGGGCGACCGGGGAGCTGTTTTTT
TRBJ2-3 | many | TRBD2 | TRBV10-2 | CASKLAGADTQYF | TGCGCCAGCAAACTAGCGGGGGCAGATACGCAGTATTTT
TRBJ2-7 | many | TRBD2 | TRBV20-1 | CSARDLIAGTYEQYF | TGCAGTGCTAGAGACCTTATAGCGGGAACCTACGAGCAGTACTTC
TRBJ2-7 | . | . | TRBV7-2 | CASSLGMALHEQYF | TGTGCCAGCAGCTTAGGAATGGCCCTGCACGAGCAGTACTTC
TRBJ1-4 | many | . | TRBV27 | CASSHRSAEKLFF | TGTGCCAGCAGCCACCGCAGCGCAGAAAAACTGTTTTTT
TRBJ2-5 | many | TRBD1 | TRBV28 | CASRHTGGRGETQYF | TGTGCCAGCAGGCACACAGGGGGGCGAGGAGAGACCCAGTACTTC